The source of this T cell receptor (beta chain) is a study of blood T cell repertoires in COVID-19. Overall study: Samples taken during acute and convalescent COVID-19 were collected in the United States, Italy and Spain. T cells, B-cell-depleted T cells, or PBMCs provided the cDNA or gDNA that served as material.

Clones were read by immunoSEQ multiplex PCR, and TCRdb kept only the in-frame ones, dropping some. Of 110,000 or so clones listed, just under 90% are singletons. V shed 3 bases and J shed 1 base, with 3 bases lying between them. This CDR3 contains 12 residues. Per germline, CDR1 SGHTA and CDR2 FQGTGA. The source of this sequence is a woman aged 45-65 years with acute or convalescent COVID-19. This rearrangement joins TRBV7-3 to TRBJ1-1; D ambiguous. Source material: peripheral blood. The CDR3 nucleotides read TGTGCCAGCAGCTTTCAGAACACTGAAGCTTTCTTT. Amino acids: CASSFQNTEAFF.